This T cell receptor (beta chain) was documented in a study of T cells in Graves' hyperthyroidism and ophthalmopathy. The diagnostic basis comprised clinical symptoms, serum thyroxine and TRAb, thyroid ultrasound and orbital computed tomography. The PBMCs had their origin in around 9.1 ml of fresh peripheral blood. Amplified regions were TCR beta CDR3 sequences from RNA transcripts. Primed by the HTBI set, a first-round RT-PCR was run on the TCR CDR3. TCRdb independently ran MiXCR on the multiplex PCR reads; one entry per CDR3 protein. The sample consists of about 290,000 distinct CDR3 sequences, about an eighth of them appearing once. Germline V gene data show CDR1 as SGHTA and CDR2 as FQGTGA. V was cut by 5 bases and J by 5 bases, with 13 bases left in between. The CDR3 is made up of 14 amino acids.

This clonotype was obtained from a woman in her twenties or thirties with Graves' hyperthyroidism that later progressed to Graves' ophthalmopathy. Sequenced input: blood. The chain carries TRBV7-3 and TRBJ2-1; no clear D gene. CDR3 DNA: TGTGCCAGCAGCCCAACCGGGTCGGACAATGAGCAGTTCTTC. Protein product: CASSPTGSDNEQFF.